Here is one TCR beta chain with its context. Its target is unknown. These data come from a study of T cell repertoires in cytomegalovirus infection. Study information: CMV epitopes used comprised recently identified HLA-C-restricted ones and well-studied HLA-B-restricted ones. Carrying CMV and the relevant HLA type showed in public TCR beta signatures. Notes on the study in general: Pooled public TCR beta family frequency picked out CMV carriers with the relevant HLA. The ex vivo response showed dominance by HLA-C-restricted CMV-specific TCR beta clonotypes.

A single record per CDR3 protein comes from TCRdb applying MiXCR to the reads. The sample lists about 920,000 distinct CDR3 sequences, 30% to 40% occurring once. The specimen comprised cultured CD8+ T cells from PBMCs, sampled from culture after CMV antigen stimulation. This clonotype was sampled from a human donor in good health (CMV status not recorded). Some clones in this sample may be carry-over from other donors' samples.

This CDR3 reads CSVLTASYEQYV. The DNA of the CDR3 is TGCAGCGTGTTGACCGCTTCCTACGAGCAGTACGTC. The chain couples TRBV29-1 to TRBJ2-7, with no clear D. Germline V CDR1 and CDR2: SQVTM, ANQGSEA. With 6 bases removed from V and 1 base from J, the gap between germline ends came to 10 bases. The CDR3 covers 12 residues.